This record covers a single T cell receptor (beta chain). Antigen specificity is unknown. These data come from a study of CD8 T cells in Susac syndrome. Study-wide results and caveats: The study admitted that it had a relatively small number of individuals in its TCR sequencing and HLA analysis.

V was clipped by 4 bases and J by 0 bases; unmatched bases: 3. The germline V gene has CDR1 MNHEY and CDR2 SMNVEV (reference sequence). The CDR3 is 15 amino acids. After extraction with the RNeasy kit, about 0.5 to 1 ug of the RNA was reverse transcribed using random hexamers. TCRdb re-analysed the immunoSEQ multiplex PCR reads in MiXCR, keeping a single row per CDR3 protein. The data contain fewer than 85,000 distinct CDR3 sequences, about 95% of them singletons. The V call is TRBV27, the J call TRBJ2-7; 10 bases match TRBD1. Sequencing was done on a sample of CD8+ T cells from PBMCs. The receptor was isolated from a human donor with multiple sclerosis. CDR3 residues: CASSSGTGDSYEQYF. For the CDR3, the DNA is TGTGCCAGCAGTTCCGGGACAGGGGACTCCTACGAGCAGTACTTC.